This TCR beta chain was obtained from a study of T cells in localized non-small cell lung cancer. Of note for this clone: Its antigen is unknown.

TCRdb keeps only in-frame clones here, not all; method: immunoSEQ multiplex PCR. The sample consists of around 43,000 clones, around 86% of them appearing once. Germline CDR1 reads LNHDA; CDR2 reads SQIVND (reference sequence). The CDR3 contains 13 residues. V lost 4 bases, J lost 5 bases, and 10 bases lay in between. Study-level results: Turning up in adjacent lung were a median around 50 of the top 100 tumor clones. Uninvolved adjacent lung, not tumor, had the highest T cell clonality.

Sequencing was performed on peripheral blood, taken before any cancer treatment. The receptor comes from a man aged 18 to 50 with stage I lung adenocarcinoma. V is TRBV19 and J is TRBJ2-3; D might be TRBD1 or TRBD2, each matching 5 bases. The CDR3 bases are TGTGCCAGTAGTAGAGAGGGGCGAGATACGCAGTATTTT. It is translated as CASSREGRDTQYF.